This passage covers 22 T cell receptor beta chains from one sample sequenced in a study of cytomegalovirus exposure and HLA in healthy donors. Vbeta (60) and Jbeta (13) primers were used in the PCR. Some clones are missing from TCRdb's copy, which holds only in-frame ones; the method was immunoSEQ multiplex PCR. This sample has about 140,000 clones, with 73% found just once. Material for sequencing was PBMCs. These TCRs come from a middle-aged woman in good health and CMV-seronegative.

In its sample, this clone was seen once. The chain recombines TRBV19 with TRBJ2-1; 7 nucleotides line up with TRBD1. The CDR3 runs 18 residues. The germline CDR1 and CDR2 sequences are LNHDA and SQIVND (reference sequence). V lost 6 bases, J lost 2 bases, and 16 bases stayed unmatched. CDR3 amino acids: CASSYYLSGTATYNEQFF. In nucleotides, the CDR3 is TGTGCCAGTAGCTATTACCTTTCTGGGACAGCAACCTACAATGAGCAGTTCTTC. The complete variable domain, with remaining parts taken from reference TRBV19 and TRBJ2-1, reads DGGITQSPKYLFRKEGQNVTLSCEQNLNHDAMYWYRQDPGQGLRLIYYSQIVNDFQKGDIAEGYSVSREKKESFPLTVTSAQKNPTAFYLCASSYYLSGTATYNEQFFGPGTRLTVL.

The count of this clone is one. The rearrangement uses TRBV19 and TRBJ1-4; 9 bases map to TRBD1. The V and J ends lost 3 bases and 8 bases, in that order; junction bases with no gene match: 7. The CDR3 spans 15 residues. Germline-derived CDR1 and CDR2 are LNHDA and SQIVND (reference sequence). The CDR3 region is CASSMVTGGEEKLFF. DNA for the CDR3: TGTGCCAGTAGTATGGTGACAGGGGGAGAAGAAAAACTGTTTTTT.

The chain uses TRBV9 and TRBJ1-6, with TRBD1 identical over 8 bases. Losses at the gene ends were 4 bases for V and 6 bases for J; bases not matched to a gene: 3. The length of the CDR3 is 14 residues. Germline CDR1 is SGDLS and CDR2 is YYNGEE. The CDR3 DNA is TGTGCCAGCAGCCCCGGACAGGGTAATTCACCCCTCCACTTT. This translates into CASSPGQGNSPLHF.

The J gene is TRBJ2-3, the V gene TRBV4-2; the D gene is possibly TRBD2 (6 bases). The V and J ends lost 2 bases and 0 bases respectively, with 18 bases between them. The length of the CDR3 is 18 residues. Germline CDR1 is LGHNA and CDR2 is YNFKEQ. DNA of the CDR3: TGTGCCAGCAGCCAACAGACCGGCGGGGCCCAGAGCACAGATACGCAGTATTTT. Translating it yields CASSQQTGGAQSTDTQYF.

This chain links TRBV6-6 with TRBJ2-7; 11 bases map to TRBD2. Germline V gene lookup returns CDR1 MNHNY and CDR2 SVGAGI (reference sequence). CDR3 length equals 15 residues. J lost 3 bases, V lost 6 bases, and 7 bases had no gene match. CDR3 bases: TGTGCCAGCAGACCTACTAGCGGGGGTGGCTACGAGCAGTACGTC. This translates into CASRPTSGGGYEQYV.

J is TRBJ2-5 and V is TRBV4-1, with 8 nucleotides matching TRBD2. V was pared by 0 bases and J by 2 bases, with 2 bases of the junction left unmatched. Germline V gene lookup returns CDR1 MGHRA and CDR2 YSYEKL. The CDR3 sequence is 15 residues long. This CDR3 is CASSQDRGGQETQYF. DNA of the CDR3: TGCGCCAGCAGCCAAGATCGGGGGGGTCAAGAGACCCAGTACTTC.

This chain links TRBV15 with TRBJ2-1, with 7 positions matching TRBD1. CDR1 and CDR2 from the germline V gene are LNHNV and YYDKDF (reference sequence). The J segment lost 4 bases and the V segment lost 3 bases, leaving 6 bases of the junction unmatched. The CDR3 loop spans 15 amino acids. The CDR3 loop reads CATSSKQGMYNEQFF. DNA for the CDR3: TGTGCCACCAGCAGTAAACAGGGGATGTACAATGAGCAGTTCTTC.

The chain employs TRBV5-1 and TRBJ2-6, with D possibly TRBD2 on 5 matching bases. The CDR3 spans 17 residues. CDR1 and CDR2 (germline): SGHRS, YFSETQ. Trimming took off 4 bases at V and 0 bases at J, with 14 bases between the two ends. CDR3 nucleotide sequence: TGCGCCAGCAGCGCGGGCGGAGGTACCTCTGGGGCCAACGTCCTGACTTTC. Encoded protein: CASSAGGGTSGANVLTF.

The V and J genes are TRBV10-3 and TRBJ1-2; D unresolved. In germline, CDR1 is ENHRY, CDR2 SYGVKD. Trimming shortened V by 0 bases and J by 4 bases, and 9 bases separated the two germline ends. The CDR3 is 14 residues long. CDR3 amino acids: CAISESERAYGYTF. For the CDR3, the DNA is TGTGCCATCAGTGAGTCGGAGCGTGCCTATGGCTACACCTTC.

The chain joins TRBV7-3 to TRBJ2-2; 10 bases align to TRBD1. The ends lost 11 bases at V and 5 bases at J; junction bases unmatched: 5. This CDR3 is built from 13 residues. Germline-derived CDR1 and CDR2 are SGHTA and FQGTGA. CDR3 coding DNA: TGTGCCTCCCGGACAGGGGGGACCGGGGAGCTGTTTTTT. It yields the protein CASRTGGTGELFF.

V gene TRBV4-1 combines with J gene TRBJ1-3; a weak D match, TRBD1 (5 bases). Trimming removed 0 bases from V and 2 bases from J, with 8 bases in between. CDR1 is MGHRA, CDR2 YSYEKL, per germline. The CDR3 length is 15 residues. This CDR3 reads CASSQEGAAGNTIYF. The CDR3 DNA sequence: TGCGCCAGCAGCCAAGAAGGGGCAGCTGGAAACACCATATATTTT.

V usage is TRBV9 and J usage is TRBJ1-3; D gene uncertain. This CDR3 region has 16 residues. Per germline, CDR1 SGDLS and CDR2 YYNGEE. V was cut by 2 bases and J by 1 base, with 13 bases left in between. This CDR3 reads CASSVRGKASGNTIYF. As DNA, the CDR3 is TGTGCCAGCAGCGTGCGGGGTAAGGCTTCTGGAAACACCATATATTTT.

The J gene is TRBJ1-2, the V gene TRBV19, with D possibly matching TRBD1 (5 bases). V gave up 7 bases and J gave up 1 base, with 19 bases separating them. The CDR3 is 16 residues long. Germline V gene sequence: CDR1 LNHDA, CDR2 SQIVND (reference sequence). The CDR3: CASTWTRARYNYGYTF. CDR3 coding DNA: TGTGCCAGTACGTGGACCAGGGCTCGGTATAACTATGGCTACACCTTC.

This clone has a handful of counts. V usage is TRBV5-6 and J usage is TRBJ2-7; a weak D match, TRBD2 (6 bases). Germline CDR1 reads SGHDT; CDR2 reads YYEEEE. V dropped 0 bases and J dropped 0 bases, with 13 bases sitting between them. This CDR3 comprises 16 residues. The CDR3 is CASSLVDPEGSYEQYF. DNA for the CDR3: TGTGCCAGCAGCTTGGTAGACCCGGAGGGCTCCTACGAGCAGTACTTC.

The rearrangement links TRBV28 to TRBJ1-1; D is undetermined. CDR1 is MDHEN, CDR2 SYDVKM, per germline. CDR3 length: 14 amino acids. Trimming removed 2 bases from V and 1 base from J, with 8 bases in between. The CDR3 loop is CASSLSGRNTEAFF. As DNA, the CDR3 is TGTGCCAGCAGTTTAAGTGGGAGGAACACTGAAGCTTTCTTT.

The V call is TRBV19, the J call TRBJ2-3; D is perhaps TRBD2 (7 bases). This CDR3 region has 15 residues. Trimming removed 3 bases from V and 0 bases from J, with 10 bases in between. From germline, CDR1 is LNHDA and CDR2 SQIVND (reference sequence). CDR3 in amino acids: CASSIRGASTDTQYF. CDR3 coding DNA: TGTGCCAGTAGTATCCGGGGGGCTAGCACAGATACGCAGTATTTT.

The chain has TRBV2 and TRBJ2-7; D possibly corresponds to TRBD1 (6 bases). Trimming stripped 5 bases from V and 7 bases from J, with 18 bases between. Germline CDR1 SNHLY, CDR2 FYNNEI. The CDR3 runs to 14 residues. In nucleotides, the CDR3 is TGTGCCAGCAGTACGGGCAGGGGCCTGGGAGAGCAGTACTTC. Protein sequence: CASSTGRGLGEQYF.

The rearrangement links TRBV29-1 to TRBJ2-1; TRBD2 is a possible D gene (6 bases). Between the trimmed V and J ends, which lost 5 bases and 5 bases, there was a span of 10 bases. This CDR3 is 12 amino acids long. Per the germline V gene, CDR1 is SQVTM and CDR2 is ANQGSEA. The CDR3 here is CSVPRLDNEQFF. CDR3 DNA sequence: TGCAGCGTTCCTCGACTAGACAATGAGCAGTTCTTC.

The rearrangement links TRBV4-3 to TRBJ2-1; TRBD2 agrees at 7 bases. The CDR3 covers 17 residues. Germline assignment: CDR1 LGHNA and CDR2 YSLEER. V trimming: 1 base; J trimming: 0 bases; junction bases outside the gene matches: 6. DNA of the CDR3: TGCGCCAGCAGCCAAGCGGGGGGTCTGAGCTCCTACAATGAGCAGTTCTTC. Its translation is CASSQAGGLSSYNEQFF.

The rearrangement links TRBV10-3 to TRBJ2-7, with a tentative D call TRBD1 (5 bases). The CDR3 consists of 13 residues. Trimming took off 3 bases at V and 7 bases at J, with 13 bases between the two ends. The germline gives CDR1 ENHRY, CDR2 SYGVKD. In DNA, the CDR3 is TGTGCCATCAGTGATCGGACAAGGCTGGAGCAGTACGTC. Encoded protein: CAISDRTRLEQYV.

The V call is TRBV4-1, the J call TRBJ2-1; 9 bases fit TRBD1. Germline trimming cut 6 bases from V and 4 bases from J; bases unmatched to any gene: 4. Per germline, CDR1 MGHRA and CDR2 YSYEKL. The CDR3 runs 14 residues. The CDR3 DNA is TGCGCCAGCAGAACAGGGGGCTTATACAATGAGCAGTTCTTC. Its protein is CASRTGGLYNEQFF.

The chain combines TRBV9 with TRBJ2-3; D unclear. Between the trimmed V and J ends, which lost 0 bases and 2 bases, there was a span of 13 bases. This CDR3 comprises 16 residues. CDR1 SGDLS and CDR2 YYNGEE come from the germline V gene. The CDR3 DNA follows: TGTGCCAGCAGCGTAGGAGTAAGGAGCATCACAGATACGCAGTATTTT. Encoded protein: CASSVGVRSITDTQYF.